The entry below gives a single TCR beta chain sequence along with its context. No antigen is known for it. This record belongs to a study of T-cell memory formation after mild COVID-19. Study conclusions and caveats: Clones that contracted from day 15 to 85 were balanced CD4/CD8, while later expanders leaned CD4+.

With 5 bases removed from V and 15 bases from J, the gap between germline ends came to 17 bases. This CDR3 region has 12 residues. The germline V gene encodes CDR1 SGHVS and CDR2 FNYEAQ. TCRdb analysed the 5' RACE reads with MiXCR anew, one entry per CDR3 protein. Among 500,000 to 600,000 distinct CDR3 sequences listed, under 20% were seen once. V and J are TRBV7-6 and TRBJ2-1; D is unclear. The source material was PBMCs or a T cell subset sorted from them (not recorded which). The receptor's source is an adult woman who had mild COVID-19 (a few samples of this study predate the infection). Cell type and time point are not known. The CDR3 sequence: CASSQTPLRWFF. CDR3 coding DNA: TGTGCCAGCAGCCAAACCCCCCTGCGATGGTTCTTC.